This T cell receptor (beta chain) originates from a study of PD-1 blockade in classical Hodgkin lymphoma. Overall study: Patients received nivolumab 3 mg/kg intravenously every 2 weeks.

About this clone: Its antigen remains unknown.

The table came from immunoSEQ multiplex PCR; TCRdb's copy has only in-frame clones and leaves some out. This sample has tens of thousands of clones; over 85% occur once, and the top ten carry around 8%. As to time point: cycle 4 day 1 (C4D1), after six to seven weeks of nivolumab. Every patient was affected by relapse after autologous stem cell transplantation, while exposure to brentuximab vedotin was not uniform. The patients, who had relapsed/refractory classical Hodgkin lymphoma, achieved best responses of complete response, partial response or progressive disease. Study conclusions and caveats: It was CD4+ TCR diversity, not CD8+, that rose significantly by C4D1. Lower baseline TCR diversity marked trial partial responders and progressors.

Germline V gene sequence: CDR1 SEHNR, CDR2 FQNEAQ (reference sequence). The CDR3 is 13 residues long. The V end lost 1 base, the J end lost 3 bases, and 7 bases lay between the germline ends. V gene TRBV7-9 combines with J gene TRBJ2-7; unclear D gene. This material consisted of peripheral blood mononuclear cells (PBMCs), taken before the fourth cycle of nivolumab. The receptor was derived from a human donor with classical Hodgkin lymphoma. The CDR3 region is CASSLGSYYEQYF. CDR3 in DNA: TGTGCCAGCAGCTTAGGCAGCTACTACGAGCAGTACTTC.